This T cell receptor (beta chain) was retrieved from a study of CD4 and CD8 cells across lung adenocarcinoma regions. CDR1 and CDR2 (germline): MNHEY, SVGAGI. V dropped 3 bases and J dropped 3; count of bases not matched to a gene: 4. The CDR3 has 14 residues. Each CDR3 protein gets one entry after TCRdb re-called the PCR reads with MiXCR. This table has approximately 9,000 distinct CDR3 sequences, approximately 49% appearing once. This clonotype was picked up many times. The clonotype comes from a female donor with lung adenocarcinoma. The CD4 and CD8 labels of this study may be unreliable. This chain connects TRBV6-5 to TRBJ1-1, with 7 positions matching TRBD1. Sequencing was done on a sample of CD4+ T cells from the margin of a lung tumor. CDR3 bases: TGTGCCAGCAGTTATCAACAGGGGTACACTGAAGCTTTCTTT. Protein: CASSYQQGYTEAFF.